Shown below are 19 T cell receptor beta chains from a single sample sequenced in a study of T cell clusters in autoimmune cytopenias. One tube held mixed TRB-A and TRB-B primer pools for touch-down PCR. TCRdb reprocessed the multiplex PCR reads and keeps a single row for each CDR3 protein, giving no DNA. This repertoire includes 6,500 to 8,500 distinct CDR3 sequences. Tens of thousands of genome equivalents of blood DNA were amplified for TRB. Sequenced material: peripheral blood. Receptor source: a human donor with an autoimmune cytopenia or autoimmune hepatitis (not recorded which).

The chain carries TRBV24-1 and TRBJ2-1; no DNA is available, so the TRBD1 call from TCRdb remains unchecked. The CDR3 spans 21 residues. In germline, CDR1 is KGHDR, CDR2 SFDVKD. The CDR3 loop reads CATSGGPTGTGGSSVGNEQFF.

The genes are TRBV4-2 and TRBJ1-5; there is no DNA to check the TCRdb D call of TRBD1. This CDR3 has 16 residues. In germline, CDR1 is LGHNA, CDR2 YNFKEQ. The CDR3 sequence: CASSQEGHRDNQPQHF.

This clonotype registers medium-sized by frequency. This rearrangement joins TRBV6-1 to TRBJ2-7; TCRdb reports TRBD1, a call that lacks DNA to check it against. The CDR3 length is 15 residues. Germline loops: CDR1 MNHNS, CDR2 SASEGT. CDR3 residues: CASSGLGTGTYEQYF.

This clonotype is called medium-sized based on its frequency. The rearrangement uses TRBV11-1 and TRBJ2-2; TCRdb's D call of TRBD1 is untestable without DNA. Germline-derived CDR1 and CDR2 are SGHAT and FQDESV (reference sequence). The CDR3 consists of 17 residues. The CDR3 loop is CASSKIMGQGATGELFF.

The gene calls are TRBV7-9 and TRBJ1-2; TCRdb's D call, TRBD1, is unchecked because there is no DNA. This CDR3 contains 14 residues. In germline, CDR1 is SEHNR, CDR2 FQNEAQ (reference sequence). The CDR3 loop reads CASSFWDREGGYTF.

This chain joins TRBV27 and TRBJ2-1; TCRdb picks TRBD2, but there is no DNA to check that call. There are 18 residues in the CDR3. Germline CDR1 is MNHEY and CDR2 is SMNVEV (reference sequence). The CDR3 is CASSEVRTSGPSGNEQFF.

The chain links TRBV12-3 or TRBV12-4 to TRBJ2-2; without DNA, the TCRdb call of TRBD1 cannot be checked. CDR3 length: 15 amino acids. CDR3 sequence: CASSRTTGATGELFF.

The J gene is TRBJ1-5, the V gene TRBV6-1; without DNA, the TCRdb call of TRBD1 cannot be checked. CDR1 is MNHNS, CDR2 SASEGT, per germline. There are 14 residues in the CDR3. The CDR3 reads CASRTGQHNQPQHF.

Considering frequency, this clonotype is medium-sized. The CDR3 here is CAWSVMAGNSPLHF. This rearrangement joins TRBV30 to TRBJ1-6. Germline V lookup: CDR1 GTSNPN, CDR2 SVGIG (reference sequence). The CDR3 sequence is 14 residues long.

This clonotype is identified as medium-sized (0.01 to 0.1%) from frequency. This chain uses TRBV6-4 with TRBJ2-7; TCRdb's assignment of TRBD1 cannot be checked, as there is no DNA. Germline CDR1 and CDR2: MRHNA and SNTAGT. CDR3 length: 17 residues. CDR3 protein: CASSARTGGGRTYEQYF.

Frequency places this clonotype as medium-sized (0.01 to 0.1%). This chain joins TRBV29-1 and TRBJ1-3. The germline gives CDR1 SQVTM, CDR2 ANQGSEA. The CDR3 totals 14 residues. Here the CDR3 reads CSVEDSTAGNTIYF.

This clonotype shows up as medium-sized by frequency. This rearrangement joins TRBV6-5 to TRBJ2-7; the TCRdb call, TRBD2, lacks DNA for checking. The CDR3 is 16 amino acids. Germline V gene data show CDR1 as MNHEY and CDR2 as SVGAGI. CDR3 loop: CASSLWGGGAGGEQYF.

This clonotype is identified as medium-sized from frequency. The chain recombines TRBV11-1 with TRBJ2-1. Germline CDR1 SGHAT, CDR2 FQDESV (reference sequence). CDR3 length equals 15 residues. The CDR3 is CASSLAGSPSNEQFF. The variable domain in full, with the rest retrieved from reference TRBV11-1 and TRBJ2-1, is EAEVAQSPRYKITEKSQAVAFWCDPISGHATLYWYRQILGQGPELLVQFQDESVVDDSQLPKDRFSAERLKGVDSTLKIQPAELGDSAMYLCASSLAGSPSNEQFFGPGTRLTVL.

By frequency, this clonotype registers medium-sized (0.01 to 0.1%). This CDR3 reads CASRLAGQPQETQYF. The rearrangement uses TRBV6-6 and TRBJ2-5; checking the TCRdb D call of TRBD2 is not possible without DNA. There are 15 residues in the CDR3. CDR1 is MNHNY, CDR2 SVGAGI, per germline (reference sequence).

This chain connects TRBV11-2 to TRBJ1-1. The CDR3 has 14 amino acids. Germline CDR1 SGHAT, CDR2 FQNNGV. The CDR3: CASGPLWGNTEAFF.

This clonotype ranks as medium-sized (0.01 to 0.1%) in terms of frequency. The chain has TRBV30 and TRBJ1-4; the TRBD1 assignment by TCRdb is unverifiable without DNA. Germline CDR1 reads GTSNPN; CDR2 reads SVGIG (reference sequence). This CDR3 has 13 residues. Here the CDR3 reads CAWSLQGTEKLFF.

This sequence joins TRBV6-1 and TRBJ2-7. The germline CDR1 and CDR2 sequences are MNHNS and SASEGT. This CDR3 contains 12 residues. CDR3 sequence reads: CASSPTWNEQYF.

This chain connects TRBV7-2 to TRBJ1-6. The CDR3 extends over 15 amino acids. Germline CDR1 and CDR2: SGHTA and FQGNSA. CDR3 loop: CASSLSGTYNSPLHF.

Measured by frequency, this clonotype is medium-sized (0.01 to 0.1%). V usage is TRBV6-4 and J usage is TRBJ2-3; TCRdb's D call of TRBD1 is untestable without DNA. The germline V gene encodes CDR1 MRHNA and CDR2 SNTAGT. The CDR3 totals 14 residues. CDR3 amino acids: CASGGATSTDTQYF.